The table lists the clone carrying this T cell receptor (beta chain) with a few counts. The data were taken from a study of shared clonotypes between healthy human individuals. TCRdb keeps only in-frame clones here, not all; method: immunoSEQ multiplex PCR. This table holds about a million clones, approximately 80% found once. The V gene's germline CDR1 is SGHTS and CDR2 YDEGEE. The CDR3 length is 13 residues. Trimming cost V 0 bases and J 6 bases, with 10 bases left between them. This receptor was taken from a man aged 18 to 29 in good health. Some clones in this sample may be carry-over from other donors' samples. Sequenced: memory CD4+ T cells from PBMCs. Specified subset: CD45RA-negative fraction. The chain has TRBV5-8 and TRBJ2-7; the D is unclear. The CDR3 sequence: CASSLVPISEQYF. In DNA, the CDR3 is TGTGCCAGCAGCTTGGTGCCCATCTCCGAGCAGTACTTC.